This paragraph reports one T cell receptor beta chain. None of the glioblastoma patients had an isocitrate dehydrogenase mutation. The data are from a study of glioma-infiltrating T cells after dendritic cell vaccination. V was pared by 3 bases and J by 6 bases, with 20 bases between. Germline V gene data show CDR1 as SEHNR and CDR2 as FQNEAQ (reference sequence). The CDR3 is made up of 16 amino acids. Amplification used 60 V beta primers and 13 J beta primers. Method: immunoSEQ multiplex PCR; TCRdb's copy keeps in-frame clones and lacks some. The repertoire holds about 90,000 clones, with over 75% as singletons.

The sequence derives from a human donor with glioblastoma. The chain joins TRBV7-9 to TRBJ1-2, with D possibly being TRBD1 (5 bases). The source material was blood, sampled before dendritic cell vaccination. CDR3 coding DNA: TGTGCCAGCAGCTTGTCGAGATTCAGGGAAGGAGATGGCTACACCTTC. Encoded protein: CASSLSRFREGDGYTF.